The entry below gives a single TCR beta chain sequence along with its context. Its target is unknown. This entry comes from a study of cytomegalovirus exposure and HLA in healthy donors. As for the study in general: About 85 million unique TCR sequences came from HLA-typed donors in an early release.

Both 60 Vbeta primers and 13 Jbeta primers went into the PCR. Using immunoSEQ multiplex PCR, the repertoire was profiled, and TCRdb retains in-frame clones only, with some absent. The table shows about 100,000 clones, with roughly 78% occurring only once. Study-level findings and limits: HLA alleles showed associations with about 17,000 TCR beta sequences in a later analysis, at a 0.05 false discovery rate.

In germline, CDR1 is SGHTA, CDR2 FQGNSA. V was clipped by 5 bases and J by 0 bases; unmatched bases: 2. This CDR3 has 16 residues. The sequenced sample consisted of PBMCs. The receptor comes from a woman aged 55 to 70 in good health and CMV-seronegative. This chain links TRBV7-2 with TRBJ2-4; 12 nucleotides agree with TRBD2. The DNA for the CDR3 is TGTGCCAGCAGCCCGGGACTAGCGGGAGCCAAAAACATTCAGTACTTC. As protein: CASSPGLAGAKNIQYF.